This TCR beta chain is from a study of glioma-infiltrating T cells after dendritic cell vaccination. Up to about 2 ug genomic DNA was used for TCRB CDR3 amplification. Amplification used 60 V beta primers and 13 J beta primers. Clones were sequenced by immunoSEQ multiplex PCR, and TCRdb holds only the in-frame ones, with some missing. The sample gives about 67,000 clones, around 81% of which show up once; roughly 7.9% is in the top ten. CDR3 length: 13 amino acids. Germline CDR1 and CDR2: SGHTA and FQGNSA. Trimming at V came to 3 bases and at J to 8 bases, leaving 2 bases not matched to a gene. The rearrangement links TRBV7-2 to TRBJ1-4; 8 bases agree with TRBD1. The source is a human donor with glioblastoma. Here the sequenced sample was blood, taken before dendritic cell vaccination. CDR3 in amino acids: CASSFGTGEKLFF. The CDR3 nucleotides are TGTGCCAGCAGCTTCGGGACAGGCGAAAAACTGTTTTTT.